The 14 T cell receptor beta chains given below trace back to one sample, sequenced in a study of shared clonotypes between healthy human individuals. The table came from immunoSEQ multiplex PCR; TCRdb's copy has only in-frame clones and leaves some out. The data show some 1.1 million clones, roughly 80% seen once. The specimen sequenced was memory CD4+ T cells from PBMCs. Documented subset: CD45RA-negative fraction. The receptors originated from a man aged 18 to 30 in good health. Some clones in this sample may be carry-over from other donors' samples.

This clone was observed a single time. The chain recombines TRBV5-1 with TRBJ2-1, with 9 bases identical to TRBD2. Germline V gene lookup returns CDR1 SGHRS and CDR2 YFSETQ. The V gene end was trimmed by 1 base and the J gene end by 5 bases; junction bases not matched to a gene: 4. The CDR3 extends over 15 amino acids. The CDR3 sequence: CASSLLPSGDNEQFF. The CDR3 DNA is TGCGCCAGCAGCTTGTTACCTAGCGGGGACAATGAGCAGTTCTTC.

The V gene is TRBV7-9, the J gene TRBJ2-2; 7 positions match TRBD1. With 0 bases clipped from V and 4 bases from J, the junction kept 2 bases outside the gene matches. Germline V gene lookup returns CDR1 SEHNR and CDR2 FQNEAQ (reference sequence). The CDR3 runs to 15 residues. The CDR3 DNA sequence: TGTGCCAGCAGCTTAGCAGGGGGCAGCACCGGGGAGCTGTTTTTT. The encoded protein is CASSLAGGSTGELFF.

The chain uses TRBV5-1 and TRBJ2-3, with a weak D call TRBD2 (6 bases). There are 16 residues in the CDR3. V was cut by 4 bases and J by 0 bases, with 15 bases left in between. The germline CDR1 and CDR2 sequences are SGHRS and YFSETQ. The CDR3 region has the DNA TGCGCCAGCAGCCGGGACGGACTATCTAGCACAGATACGCAGTATTTT. Amino acid sequence: CASSRDGLSSTDTQYF.

This sequence joins TRBV10-3 and TRBJ2-7; D may be TRBD2 (6 bases). The CDR3 totals 15 residues. Germline V gene lookup returns CDR1 ENHRY and CDR2 SYGVKD. V dropped 2 bases and J dropped 5 bases, with 16 bases sitting between them. The CDR3 loop reads CAISEGNGRINEQYF. The CDR3 nucleotides are TGTGCCATCAGTGAGGGAAACGGGAGAATTAACGAGCAGTACTTC.

This CDR3 reads CASSLAVRGRRTNTGELFF. The CDR3 nucleotides are TGCGCCAGCAGCTTGGCCGTAAGAGGCAGGCGAACGAACACCGGGGAGCTGTTTTTT. The chain joins TRBV5-1 to TRBJ2-2; D is unclear. The CDR3 extends over 19 amino acids. Germline V lookup: CDR1 SGHRS, CDR2 YFSETQ. V gave up 0 bases and J gave up 0 bases, with 18 bases separating them.

CDR3: CASSGDFYNEQFF. The DNA for the CDR3 is TGCGCCAGCAGCGGGGACTTCTACAATGAGCAGTTCTTC. The chain has TRBV5-1 and TRBJ2-1; D may be TRBD2 (6 bases). Germline CDR1 SGHRS, CDR2 YFSETQ. This CDR3 region has 13 residues. Trimming pared 4 bases from V and 3 bases from J, leaving 8 bases between.

This clone was seen a single time. The chain employs TRBV2 and TRBJ1-1; D is uncertain. The germline gives CDR1 SNHLY, CDR2 FYNNEI. This CDR3 has 13 amino acids. V shed 8 bases and J shed 1 base, with 11 bases lying between them. CDR3 coding DNA: TGTGCCAGCCACCGGGCCCAGAACACTGAAGCTTTCTTT. It codes for CASHRAQNTEAFF.

This sequence joins TRBV7-2 and TRBJ2-3; no clear D gene. CDR3 length: 16 amino acids. Germline loops: CDR1 SGHTA, CDR2 FQGNSA. V was clipped by 1 base and J by 1 base, with 12 bases between them. CDR3 nucleotides: TGTGCCAGCAGCTTAGAGGGTCCGCCAGGCACAGATACGCAGTATTTT. Translating it yields CASSLEGPPGTDTQYF.

This sequence joins TRBV28 and TRBJ1-3; D is possibly TRBD1 (5 bases). V was pared by 3 bases and J by 7 bases, with 13 bases between. CDR1 and CDR2 (germline): MDHEN, SYDVKM. There are 14 residues in the CDR3. The CDR3 region has the DNA TGTGCCAGCAGTTTTTCAGGGTTGGGGAACACCATATATTTT. It encodes CASSFSGLGNTIYF.

This clone was counted only a few times. The J gene is TRBJ2-1, the V gene TRBV2; tentative D call: TRBD1 (5 bases). The germline gives CDR1 SNHLY, CDR2 FYNNEI. This CDR3 has 15 amino acids. The germline V and J ends were trimmed by 3 bases and 0 bases, with 9 bases remaining between them. The CDR3 sequence is CASSDDSGSYNEQFF. CDR3 DNA: TGTGCCAGCAGTGATGACAGTGGCTCCTACAATGAGCAGTTCTTC.

This clone was detected once. The CDR3 end shows no conserved phenylalanine or tryptophan, and so a read error is likely. This rearrangement joins TRBV6-1 to TRBJ1-5, with TRBD1 matching 8 bases. Losses at the gene ends were 2 bases for V and 11 bases for J; bases not matched to a gene: 14. Germline V CDR1 and CDR2: MNHNS, SASEGT. The CDR3 length is 16 residues. This chain's CDR3 is CASSERRTGLSVTQHL. In DNA, the CDR3 is TGTGCCAGCAGTGAACGTCGGACAGGGTTATCCGTGACCCAGCATCTT.

This clone was counted a single time. V and J are TRBV28 and TRBJ1-2, with 9 nucleotides matching TRBD1. The CDR3 contains 15 residues. With 2 bases clipped from V and 3 bases from J, the junction kept 4 bases outside the gene matches. Germline V lookup: CDR1 MDHEN, CDR2 SYDVKM. The DNA for the CDR3 is TGTGCCAGCAGTTTAATAGGGACAGGGTACTATGGCTACACCTTC. Amino acid sequence: CASSLIGTGYYGYTF.

In this sample, this clone turned up once. V gene TRBV20-1 combines with J gene TRBJ1-5; D not certain. The germline V gene encodes CDR1 DFQATT and CDR2 SNEGSKA (reference sequence). This CDR3 contains 11 residues. V shed 1 base and J shed 6 bases, with 4 bases lying between them. CDR3 bases: TGCAGTGCTAGAGGTCGTCAGCCCCAGCATTTT. Protein sequence: CSARGRQPQHF.

The CDR3 DNA follows: TGTGCCAGCAGCACCAGGGAGACCCAGTACTTC. Its protein is CASSTRETQYF. The chain employs TRBV7-9 and TRBJ2-5, with D hard to call. Germline V gene sequence: CDR1 SEHNR, CDR2 FQNEAQ (reference sequence). V lost 5 bases to trimming and J lost 5 bases, with 6 bases between them. This CDR3 has 11 residues.